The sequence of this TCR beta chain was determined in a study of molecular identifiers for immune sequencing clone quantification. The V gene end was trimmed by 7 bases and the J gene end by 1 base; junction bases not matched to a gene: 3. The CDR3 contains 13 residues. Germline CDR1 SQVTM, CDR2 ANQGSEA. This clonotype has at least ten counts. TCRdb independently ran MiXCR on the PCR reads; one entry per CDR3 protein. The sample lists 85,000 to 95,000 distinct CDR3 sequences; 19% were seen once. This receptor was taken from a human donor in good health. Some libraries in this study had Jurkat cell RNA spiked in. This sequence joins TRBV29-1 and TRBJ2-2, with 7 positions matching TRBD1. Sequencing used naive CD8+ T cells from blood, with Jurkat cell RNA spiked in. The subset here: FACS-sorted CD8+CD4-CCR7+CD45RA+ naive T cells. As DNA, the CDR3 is TGCAGCGCGGGACAGCTGAACACCGGGGAGCTGTTTTTT. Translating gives CSAGQLNTGELFF.